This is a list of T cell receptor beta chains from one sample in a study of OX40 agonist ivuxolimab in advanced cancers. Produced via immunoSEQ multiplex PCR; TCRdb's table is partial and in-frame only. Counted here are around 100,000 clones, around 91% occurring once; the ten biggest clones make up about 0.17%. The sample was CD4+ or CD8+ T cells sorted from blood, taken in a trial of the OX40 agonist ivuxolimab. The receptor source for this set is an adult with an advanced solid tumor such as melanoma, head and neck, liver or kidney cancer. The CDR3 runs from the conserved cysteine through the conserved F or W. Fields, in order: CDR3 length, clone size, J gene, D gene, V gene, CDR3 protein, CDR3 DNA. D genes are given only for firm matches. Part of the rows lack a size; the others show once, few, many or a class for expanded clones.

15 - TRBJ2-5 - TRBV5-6 CASSFGAGGVETQYF TGTGCCAGCAGCTTCGGCGCTGGGGGCGTGGAGACCCAGTACTTC
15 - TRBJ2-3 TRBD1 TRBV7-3 CASSHEGALSHTQYF TGTGCCAGCAGCCACGAGGGGGCGCTTAGTCATACGCAGTATTTT
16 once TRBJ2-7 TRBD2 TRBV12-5 CASGLVLGRDSYEQYF TGTGCTAGTGGTTTGGTACTCGGGAGGGACTCCTACGAGCAGTACTTC
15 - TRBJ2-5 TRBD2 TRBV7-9 CASSLVLAGGETQYF TGTGCCAGCAGCTTAGTCCTAGCGGGAGGGGAGACCCAGTACTTC
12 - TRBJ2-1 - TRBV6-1 CASSDMVNEQFF TGTGCCAGCAGTGATATGGTCAATGAGCAGTTCTTC
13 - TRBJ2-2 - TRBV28 CASSGTFSGELFF TGTGCCAGTTCAGGGACTTTTTCCGGGGAGCTGTTTTTT
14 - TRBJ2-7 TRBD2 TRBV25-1 CASSVGGGPYEQYF TGTGCCAGCAGTGTGGGGGGGGGTCCCTACGAGCAGTACTTC
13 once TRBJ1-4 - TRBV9 CASSGPWDEKLFF TGTGCCAGCAGCGGACCCTGGGATGAAAAACTGTTTTTT
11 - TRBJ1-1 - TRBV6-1 CASSEDGEAFF TGTGCCAGCAGTGAAGACGGTGAAGCTTTCTTT
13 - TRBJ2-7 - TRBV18 CASSDSFSYEQYF TGTGCCAGCTCCGACAGTTTTTCCTACGAGCAGTACTTC
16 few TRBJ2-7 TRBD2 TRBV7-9 CASSLDAGGPSYEQYF TGTGCCAGCAGCTTAGACGCGGGAGGTCCCTCCTACGAGCAGTACTTC
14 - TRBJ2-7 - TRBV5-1 CASSPNGSPYEQYF TGCGCCAGCAGCCCAAACGGGTCCCCCTACGAGCAGTACTTC
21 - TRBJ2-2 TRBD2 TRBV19 CASSPRLAGELTNIFTGELFF TGTGCCAGTAGTCCCCGACTAGCGGGAGAGTTGACGAACATCTTCACCGGGGAGCTGTTTTTT
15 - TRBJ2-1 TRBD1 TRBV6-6 CASSDRGSSYNEQFF TGTGCCAGCAGTGACAGGGGCAGCTCCTACAATGAGCAGTTCTTC
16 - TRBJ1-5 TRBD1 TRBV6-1 CASSEGDRRAWQPQHF TGTGCCAGCAGTGAAGGGGACAGAAGGGCCTGGCAGCCCCAGCATTTT
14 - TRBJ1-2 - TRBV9 CASRREGSNYGYTF TGTGCCAGCAGACGTGAGGGGTCGAACTATGGCTACACCTTC
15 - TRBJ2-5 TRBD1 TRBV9 CASSFQTGEDETQYF TGTGCCAGCAGCTTCCAGACAGGGGAAGATGAGACCCAGTACTTC
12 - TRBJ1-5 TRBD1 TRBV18 CASSTGGQPQHF TGTGCCAGCTCAACAGGGGGTCAGCCCCAGCATTTT
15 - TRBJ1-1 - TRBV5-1 CASSPQGPSLTEAFF TGCGCCAGCAGTCCTCAGGGGCCTTCATTGACTGAAGCTTTCTTT
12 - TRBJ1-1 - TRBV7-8 CASSLAGTEAFF TGTGCCAGCAGCTTAGCTGGTACTGAAGCTTTCTTT
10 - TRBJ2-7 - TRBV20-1 CSARWGEQYF TGCAGTGCTAGGTGGGGAGAGCAGTACTTC
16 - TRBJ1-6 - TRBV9 CASSVAGPGNNSPLHF TGTGCCAGCAGCGTAGCTGGGCCAGGGAATAATTCACCCCTCCACTTT
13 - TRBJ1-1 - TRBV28 CASSLDLGTEAFF TGTGCCAGCAGTTTAGACTTAGGGACTGAAGCTTTCTTT
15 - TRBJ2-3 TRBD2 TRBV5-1 CASSKGLPSTDTQYF TGCGCCAGCAGCAAGGGACTACCCTCCACAGATACGCAGTATTTT
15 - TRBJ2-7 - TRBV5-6 CASSKSRDLSYEQYF TGTGCCAGCAGCAAATCCCGGGACCTATCCTACGAGCAGTACTTC
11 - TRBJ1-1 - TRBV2 CASSSFTEAFF TGTGCCAGCTCCTCCTTCACTGAAGCTTTCTTT
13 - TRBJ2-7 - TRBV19 CASSIRRSDEQYF TGTGCCAGTAGTATCAGGCGGTCTGACGAGCAGTACTTC
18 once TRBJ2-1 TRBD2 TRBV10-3 CAIRGTSGNPSAYNEQFF TGTGCCATCAGGGGGACTAGCGGGAACCCCTCAGCCTACAATGAGCAGTTCTTC
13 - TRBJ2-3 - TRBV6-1 CASSRDRQNTQYF TGTGCCAGCAGTAGGGACCGCCAAAATACGCAGTATTTT
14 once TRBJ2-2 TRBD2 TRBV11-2 CASSLSGGVGELFF TGTGCCAGCAGCCTAAGCGGGGGGGTCGGGGAGCTGTTTTTT
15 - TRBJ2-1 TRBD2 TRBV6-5 CASSYGTSGMNEQFF TGTGCCAGCAGTTACGGGACTAGCGGGATGAATGAGCAGTTCTTC
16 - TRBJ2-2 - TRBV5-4 CASSLEVGGYTGELFF TGTGCCAGCAGCTTGGAGGTGGGAGGTTATACCGGGGAGCTGTTTTTT
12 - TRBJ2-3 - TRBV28 CASSSPRDTQYF TGTGCCAGCAGTTCCCCCAGGGATACGCAGTATTTT
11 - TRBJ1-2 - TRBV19 CASSSTDGYTF TGTGCCAGTAGTTCGACGGATGGCTACACCTTC
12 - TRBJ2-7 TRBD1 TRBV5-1 CASRQGQYEQYF TGCGCCAGCAGGCAGGGACAGTACGAGCAGTACTTC
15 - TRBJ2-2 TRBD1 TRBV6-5 CASNSQGARAGELFF TGTGCCAGCAATTCACAGGGGGCGCGGGCCGGGGAGCTGTTTTTT
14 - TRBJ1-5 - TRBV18 CASSPGEVGQPQHF TGTGCCAGCTCACCGGGGGAGGTCGGTCAGCCCCAGCATTTT
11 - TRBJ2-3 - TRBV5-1 CASSAGPVLHF TGCGCCAGCTCAGCAGGCCCGGTTTTGCATTTT